What follows are 10 T cell receptor beta chains derived from one specimen sequenced in a study of T cell responses to AZD1222 COVID-19 vaccine (dated by TCRdb to the early 2020s). Read against the paper, the sample's time point label means: about 28 days (+/-7) after the second vaccine dose. The library relied on the immunoSEQ multiplex PCR assay. Imported from immuneACCESS, the table was reduced by TCRdb to in-frame sequences with V and J called. These copies leave out some clones; in studies compared against another copy, an unresolved V gene accounts for under half, and the cause of the remainder is not known. Within this sample are about 150,000 clones, with 90% to 95% of them counted one time only. The top ten clones comprise approximately 3.9% of the sample. Sequencing used peripheral blood, obtained 28 days after the second AZD1222 dose. These TCRs come from an adult who received the AZD1222 COVID-19 vaccine.

This chain uses TRBV6-4 with TRBJ1-4, with no clear D. Trimming pared 7 bases from V and 8 bases from J, leaving 11 bases between. The CDR3 covers 12 residues. The germline V gene has CDR1 MRHNA and CDR2 SNTAGT. CDR3 amino acids: CASTKVREKLFF. In DNA, the CDR3 is TGTGCCAGCACTAAGGTTCGAGAAAAACTGTTTTTT.

This clone was counted only a few times. The chain couples TRBV6-5 to TRBJ2-7; 8 nucleotides agree with TRBD1. Germline V gene sequence: CDR1 MNHEY, CDR2 SVGAGI. The CDR3 sequence is 14 residues long. J gave up 7 bases and V 4 bases, and 9 bases lay outside the gene matches. CDR3 residues: CASSWFQGADEQYF. The DNA for the CDR3 is TGTGCCAGCAGTTGGTTCCAGGGGGCGGATGAGCAGTACTTC.

This rearrangement joins TRBV18 to TRBJ2-1; D may be TRBD2 (6 bases). The CDR3 length is 15 residues. Trimming removed 5 bases at V and 5 bases at J, with 16 bases between. Germline loops: CDR1 KGHSH, CDR2 LQKENI. As DNA, the CDR3 is TGTGCCAGCTCATCTACGAAGGGACTCCACAATGAGCAGTTCTTC. This sequence encodes CASSSTKGLHNEQFF.

This clone was seen just once. The chain employs TRBV7-9 and TRBJ2-5, with 9 bases matching TRBD1. Trimming at V came to 2 bases and at J to 4 bases, leaving 8 bases not matched to a gene. This CDR3 is 16 amino acids long. Germline V gives CDR1 SEHNR, CDR2 FQNEAQ (reference sequence). The CDR3 coding sequence is TGTGCCAGCAGCTTAACGGGACAGGGTTTGCGAGAGACCCAGTACTTC. Its protein is CASSLTGQGLRETQYF.

The chain carries TRBV7-2 and TRBJ2-1; possibly TRBD1 for D (6 bases). Looked up from germline, CDR1 is SGHTA and CDR2 is FQGNSA. The germline V and J ends were trimmed by 1 base and 2 bases, with 9 bases remaining between them. The CDR3 runs 15 residues. DNA for the CDR3: TGTGCCAGCAGCTTAGGGCAGGGGCCCTACAATGAGCAGTTCTTC. This translates into CASSLGQGPYNEQFF.

The chain couples TRBV9 to TRBJ1-2; D remains ambiguous. CDR3 length equals 12 residues. Trimming stripped 0 bases from V and 7 bases from J, with 7 bases between. The germline V gene encodes CDR1 SGDLS and CDR2 YYNGEE. The chain's CDR3 is CASSVGGIGYTF. The CDR3 coding sequence is TGTGCCAGCAGCGTAGGAGGGATTGGCTACACCTTC.

V gene TRBV9 combines with J gene TRBJ2-7; 8 nucleotides align to TRBD2. The CDR3 has 15 residues. The trim removed 0 bases at V and 0 bases at J, leaving 2 bases unmatched. Germline CDR1 SGDLS, CDR2 YYNGEE. CDR3 protein: CASSVGAGGSYEQYF. CDR3 nucleotides: TGTGCCAGCAGCGTAGGGGCGGGAGGCTCCTACGAGCAGTACTTC.

The chain uses TRBV6-1 and TRBJ2-5; perhaps TRBD2 as D (6 bases). V dropped 2 bases and J dropped 1 base, with 8 bases sitting between them. CDR3 size: 14 residues. The germline gives CDR1 MNHNS, CDR2 SASEGT. The DNA for the CDR3 is TGTGCCAGCAGTGAATGGGAGGCCCAAGAGACCCAGTACTTC. Translated, it gives CASSEWEAQETQYF.

As to this clone: Other DNA variants within this sample encode the same CDR3. In nucleotides, the CDR3 is TGTGCCAGCAGTGAGACAGGGAGTTATGGCTACACCTTC. Amino acids: CASSETGSYGYTF. The chain combines TRBV2 with TRBJ1-2; 7 bases map to TRBD1. CDR1 and CDR2 from the germline V gene are SNHLY and FYNNEI. This CDR3 contains 13 residues. V lost 3 bases to trimming and J lost 5 bases; unmatched junction nucleotides: 3.

This clone has only one observation. The CDR3 DNA sequence: TGCGCCAGCAGCTTGCCCTCTAGCACAGATACGCAGTATTTT. It codes for CASSLPSSTDTQYF. The V and J genes are TRBV5-1 and TRBJ2-3; D is unresolved. The CDR3 covers 14 residues. V was trimmed by 1 base and J by 0 bases, leaving 6 bases between them. Germline values: CDR1 SGHRS, CDR2 YFSETQ.